One T cell receptor (beta chain) is described in this entry. 60 Vbeta and 13 Jbeta primers were used in PCR. The assay was immunoSEQ multiplex PCR, and TCRdb's table has in-frame clones only and misses some. The sample records roughly 200,000 clones, around a tenth being singletons. The data originate from a study of cytomegalovirus exposure and HLA in healthy donors. The CDR3 runs 16 residues. Germline CDR1 reads MNHNS; CDR2 reads SASEGT. With V trimmed by 1 base and J by 7 bases, 10 bases remained unmatched. This TCR was sampled from a woman under 40 in good health and CMV-seropositive. The V call is TRBV6-1, the J call TRBJ2-1, with TRBD2 matching 7 bases. The sequencing input was PBMCs. The CDR3 region has the DNA TGTGCCAGCAGTGAAGAGGCTAGCGGCCCGAGGAATGAGCAGTTCTTC. It translates to CASSEEASGPRNEQFF.